This TCR beta chain emerged from a study of OX40 agonist ivuxolimab in advanced cancers. Whole-study context: Ivuxolimab, which is an agonistic anti-OX40 (CD134) antibody, was administered to the patients. Subjects had a mean age of 60 years, with a range of 23 to 79; around 84% were male.

Assay: immunoSEQ multiplex PCR; the TCRdb copy retains only in-frame clones and omits some. The data hold some 150,000 clones, with roughly nine tenths observed a single time. The CDR3 consists of 11 residues. Germline V gene data show CDR1 as SGHNT and CDR2 as YYREEE (reference sequence). Study results and caveats: Expanded clones were, on average, more numerous among CD8+ T cells than CD4+.

As to this clone: Its antigen remains unidentified.

Material: CD4+ or CD8+ T cells sorted from blood, obtained in a trial of the OX40 agonist ivuxolimab. This clonotype was sampled from an adult with an advanced solid tumor such as melanoma, head and neck, liver or kidney cancer. The rearrangement links TRBV5-4 to TRBJ1-1; weak D call: TRBD1 (6 bases). CDR3 sequence (DNA): TGTGCAGCAGAAGGGGGCACTGAAGCTTTCTTT. Encoded protein: CAAEGGTEAFF.